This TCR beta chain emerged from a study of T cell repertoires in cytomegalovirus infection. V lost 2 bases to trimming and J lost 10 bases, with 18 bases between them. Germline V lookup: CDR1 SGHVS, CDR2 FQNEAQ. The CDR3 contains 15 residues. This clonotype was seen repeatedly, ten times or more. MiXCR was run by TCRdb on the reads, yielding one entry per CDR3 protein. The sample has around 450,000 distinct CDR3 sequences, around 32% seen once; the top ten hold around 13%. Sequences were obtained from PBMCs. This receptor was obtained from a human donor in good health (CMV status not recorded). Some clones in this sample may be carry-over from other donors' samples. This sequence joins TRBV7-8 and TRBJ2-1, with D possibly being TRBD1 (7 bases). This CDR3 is CASSLTSGGGDEQFF. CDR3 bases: TGTGCCAGCAGCTTAACCAGTGGAGGGGGCGACGAGCAGTTCTTC.